A selection of T cell receptor beta chains follows, all from one sample in a study of blood T cell repertoires in COVID-19. Repertoires were generated with immunoSEQ multiplex PCR, while TCRdb's copy carries only in-frame clones and drops some. The data show 120,000 or so clones, about 88% seen once. The sequencing input was peripheral blood. The receptors were sampled from a human donor in a cohort sampled during active COVID-19. Both conserved end residues are part of each CDR3. A D gene is named only where the DNA matches it firmly. The listing skips clone size in some rows; elsewhere it reads once, few, many or a size class.

clone size: .
J gene: TRBJ1-6
D gene: .
V gene: TRBV2
CDR3 protein: CASSQEGHRVDSPLHF
CDR3 DNA: TGTGCCAGCAGCCAAGAGGGGCACAGGGTCGATTCACCCCTCCACTTT

clone size: .
J gene: TRBJ2-7
D gene: TRBD1
V gene: TRBV14
CDR3 protein: CASRRDSHYEQYF
CDR3 DNA: TGTGCCAGCAGACGGGACAGCCACTACGAGCAGTACTTC

clone size: .
J gene: TRBJ1-1
D gene: TRBD1
V gene: TRBV19
CDR3 protein: CASGQGNYNEAFF
CDR3 DNA: TGTGCCAGTGGACAGGGGAATTACAATGAAGCTTTCTTT

clone size: .
J gene: TRBJ2-3
D gene: .
V gene: TRBV4-2
CDR3 protein: CASSQGRTGGTDTQYF
CDR3 DNA: TGTGCCAGCAGCCAAGGCCGTACGGGAGGCACAGATACGCAGTATTTT

clone size: .
J gene: TRBJ2-7
D gene: TRBD2
V gene: TRBV3-1/TRBV3-2
CDR3 protein: CASSLRGSGIYEQYF
CDR3 DNA: TGTGCCAGCAGCCTGCGGGGTAGCGGGATCTACGAGCAGTACTTC

clone size: .
J gene: TRBJ2-5
D gene: TRBD1
V gene: TRBV6-4
CDR3 protein: CASSEKGAKTQYF
CDR3 DNA: TGTGCCAGCAGTGAGAAGGGGGCGAAGACCCAGTACTTC

clone size: once
J gene: TRBJ2-7
D gene: TRBD1
V gene: TRBV24-1
CDR3 protein: CATSQTPGQGTNYEQYF
CDR3 DNA: TGTGCCACCAGTCAAACCCCGGGACAGGGGACCAACTACGAGCAGTACTTC

clone size: .
J gene: TRBJ2-5
D gene: .
V gene: TRBV7-2
CDR3 protein: CASSLGGARETQYF
CDR3 DNA: TGTGCCAGCAGCTTGGGGGGGGCGCGGGAGACCCAGTACTTC

clone size: once
J gene: TRBJ2-2
D gene: .
V gene: TRBV5-1
CDR3 protein: CASSLVGAETGELFF
CDR3 DNA: TGCGCCAGCAGCTTAGTAGGGGCGGAAACCGGGGAGCTGTTTTTT

clone size: once
J gene: TRBJ2-6
D gene: TRBD1
V gene: TRBV5-4
CDR3 protein: CASSIGTGAASGANVLTF
CDR3 DNA: TGTGCCAGCAGCATCGGGACAGGGGCGGCCTCTGGGGCCAACGTCCTGACTTTC

clone size: .
J gene: TRBJ2-7
D gene: .
V gene: TRBV2
CDR3 protein: CAGTRGVQYYEQYF
CDR3 DNA: TGTGCCGGAACCAGGGGAGTGCAATACTACGAGCAGTACTTC

clone size: .
J gene: TRBJ2-3
D gene: .
V gene: TRBV7-2
CDR3 protein: CASSPRTGEDTQYF
CDR3 DNA: TGTGCCAGCAGCCCTCGGACGGGGGAGGATACGCAGTATTTT

clone size: .
J gene: TRBJ2-3
D gene: TRBD2
V gene: TRBV4-2
CDR3 protein: CASSQGLAGAPDTQYF
CDR3 DNA: TGTGCCAGCAGCCAAGGACTAGCGGGGGCCCCGGATACGCAGTATTTT

clone size: .
J gene: TRBJ2-1
D gene: .
V gene: TRBV6-4
CDR3 protein: CASSADRSSYNEQFF
CDR3 DNA: TGTGCCAGCAGTGCAGACAGGAGCTCCTACAATGAGCAGTTCTTC

clone size: .
J gene: TRBJ2-5
D gene: .
V gene: TRBV5-1
CDR3 protein: CASSSLAAQETQYF
CDR3 DNA: TGCGCCAGCAGCTCCTTAGCGGCCCAAGAGACCCAGTACTTC

clone size: .
J gene: TRBJ2-4
D gene: .
V gene: TRBV10-3
CDR3 protein: CAISTGTPTLAKNIQYF
CDR3 DNA: TGTGCCATCAGCACCGGGACACCAACTCTAGCCAAAAACATTCAGTACTTC

clone size: .
J gene: TRBJ2-7
D gene: TRBD1
V gene: TRBV28
CDR3 protein: CASSTMEDRTSSYEQYF
CDR3 DNA: TGTGCCAGCAGTACGATGGAGGACAGGACGAGCTCCTACGAGCAGTACTTC

clone size: few
J gene: TRBJ1-6
D gene: .
V gene: TRBV6-5
CDR3 protein: CASRSNSPLHF
CDR3 DNA: TGTGCCAGCAGGTCGAATTCACCCCTCCACTTT

clone size: .
J gene: TRBJ1-6
D gene: .
V gene: TRBV5-4
CDR3 protein: CASRPTGPGTLHF
CDR3 DNA: TGTGCCAGCAGACCGACGGGCCCGGGGACCCTCCACTTT

clone size: .
J gene: TRBJ2-7
D gene: .
V gene: TRBV19
CDR3 protein: CASSIGREQYF
CDR3 DNA: TGTGCCAGTAGTATTGGGCGCGAGCAGTACTTC

clone size: .
J gene: TRBJ2-1
D gene: .
V gene: TRBV25-1
CDR3 protein: CASSGSSYNEQFF
CDR3 DNA: TGTGCCAGCAGTGGGAGCTCCTACAATGAGCAGTTCTTC

clone size: .
J gene: TRBJ2-2
D gene: TRBD1
V gene: TRBV18
CDR3 protein: CASRENRGNTGELFF
CDR3 DNA: TGTGCCAGCCGAGAGAACAGGGGAAACACCGGGGAGCTGTTTTTT

clone size: .
J gene: TRBJ2-7
D gene: TRBD2
V gene: TRBV11-2
CDR3 protein: CASSPRTSGDYEQYF
CDR3 DNA: TGTGCCAGCAGCCCCAGGACTAGCGGGGACTACGAGCAGTACTTC

clone size: .
J gene: TRBJ1-1
D gene: .
V gene: TRBV19
CDR3 protein: CASTATPNTEAFF
CDR3 DNA: TGTGCCAGTACTGCGACACCGAACACTGAAGCTTTCTTT

clone size: .
J gene: TRBJ1-2
D gene: .
V gene: TRBV15
CDR3 protein: CATSSMVDSGYTF
CDR3 DNA: TGTGCCACCAGCAGTATGGTAGACTCGGGCTACACCTTC

clone size: few
J gene: TRBJ2-7
D gene: .
V gene: TRBV19
CDR3 protein: CASSMNFRPGNYEQYF
CDR3 DNA: TGTGCCAGTAGTATGAATTTTCGACCAGGAAACTACGAGCAGTACTTC

clone size: .
J gene: TRBJ2-7
D gene: TRBD1
V gene: TRBV2
CDR3 protein: CASSDMGQGVSYEQYF
CDR3 DNA: TGTGCCAGCAGCGATATGGGACAGGGGGTTTCCTACGAGCAGTACTTC

clone size: .
J gene: TRBJ2-2
D gene: .
V gene: TRBV24-1
CDR3 protein: CATSDPRTANTGELFF
CDR3 DNA: TGTGCCACCAGTGATCCCAGGACAGCTAACACCGGGGAGCTGTTTTTT

clone size: .
J gene: TRBJ2-3
D gene: TRBD2
V gene: TRBV24-1
CDR3 protein: CATSDFRRGGPSTDTQYF
CDR3 DNA: TGTGCCACCAGTGATTTCCGCCGGGGGGGCCCTAGCACAGATACGCAGTATTTT

clone size: once
J gene: TRBJ1-6
D gene: .
V gene: TRBV5-1
CDR3 protein: CASSLQGSGNSPLHF
CDR3 DNA: TGCGCCAGCAGCTTGCAGGGATCGGGTAATTCACCCCTCCACTTT

clone size: .
J gene: TRBJ2-3
D gene: TRBD2
V gene: TRBV5-4
CDR3 protein: CASSFSSGRASTDTQYF
CDR3 DNA: TGTGCCAGCAGCTTCTCTAGCGGGAGGGCGAGCACAGATACGCAGTATTTT

clone size: .
J gene: TRBJ2-3
D gene: .
V gene: TRBV10-2
CDR3 protein: CASSGPPGGTDTQYF
CDR3 DNA: TGCGCCAGCAGTGGCCCTCCGGGTGGCACAGATACGCAGTATTTT

clone size: .
J gene: TRBJ2-1
D gene: TRBD1
V gene: TRBV5-6
CDR3 protein: CASSLTGQVLNNEQFF
CDR3 DNA: TGTGCCAGCAGCTTAACTGGACAGGTTTTAAACAATGAGCAGTTCTTC

clone size: .
J gene: TRBJ1-1
D gene: .
V gene: TRBV7-9
CDR3 protein: CASQGQSTEAFF
CDR3 DNA: TGTGCCAGTCAGGGTCAAAGCACTGAAGCTTTCTTT

clone size: .
J gene: TRBJ2-4
D gene: .
V gene: TRBV25-1
CDR3 protein: CASRAQGPHF
CDR3 DNA: TGTGCCAGCAGGGCCCAGGGGCCTCACTTC

clone size: few
J gene: TRBJ2-6
D gene: .
V gene: TRBV5-6
CDR3 protein: CASSRRYSGANVLTF
CDR3 DNA: TGTGCCAGCAGCCGCCGGTACTCTGGGGCCAACGTCCTGACTTTC

clone size: .
J gene: TRBJ2-7
D gene: TRBD2
V gene: TRBV6-5
CDR3 protein: CASSYSLSGRAYEQYF
CDR3 DNA: TGTGCCAGCAGTTACTCCCTTAGCGGGAGGGCCTACGAGCAGTACTTC

clone size: once
J gene: TRBJ2-3
D gene: TRBD2
V gene: TRBV24-1
CDR3 protein: CATSDNSGGVDTQYF
CDR3 DNA: TGTGCCACCAGTGATAATTCGGGAGGCGTAGATACGCAGTATTTT

clone size: .
J gene: TRBJ2-7
D gene: TRBD2
V gene: TRBV27
CDR3 protein: CASSIKAGAPYEQYF
CDR3 DNA: TGTGCCAGCAGTATTAAAGCGGGAGCCCCCTACGAGCAGTACTTC

clone size: .
J gene: TRBJ1-2
D gene: .
V gene: TRBV4-1
CDR3 protein: CASSQGTDYGYTF
CDR3 DNA: TGCGCCAGCAGCCAAGGTACAGACTATGGCTACACCTTC

clone size: .
J gene: TRBJ1-6
D gene: .
V gene: TRBV13
CDR3 protein: CASSFQGAVSPLHF
CDR3 DNA: TGTGCCAGCAGCTTCCAGGGTGCAGTTTCACCCCTCCACTTT

clone size: .
J gene: TRBJ2-1
D gene: TRBD1
V gene: TRBV6-5
CDR3 protein: CASSWDRVYNEQFF
CDR3 DNA: TGTGCCAGCAGTTGGGACAGGGTCTACAATGAGCAGTTCTTC

clone size: few
J gene: TRBJ1-3
D gene: .
V gene: TRBV7-9
CDR3 protein: CASSVYGGPIGNTIYF
CDR3 DNA: TGTGCCAGCAGCGTTTACGGAGGTCCCATTGGAAACACCATATATTTT

clone size: .
J gene: TRBJ1-1
D gene: .
V gene: TRBV3-1/TRBV3-2
CDR3 protein: CASSQDTGGVITEAFF
CDR3 DNA: TGTGCCAGCAGCCAAGATACGGGGGGAGTGATCACTGAAGCTTTCTTT

clone size: .
J gene: TRBJ2-7
D gene: .
V gene: TRBV30
CDR3 protein: CAWSVKGGTYEQYF
CDR3 DNA: TGTGCCTGGAGTGTCAAGGGGGGGACCTACGAGCAGTACTTC

clone size: .
J gene: TRBJ1-1
D gene: .
V gene: TRBV7-6
CDR3 protein: CASSFGPGEGTEAFF
CDR3 DNA: TGTGCCAGCAGCTTTGGTCCGGGTGAGGGCACTGAAGCTTTCTTT

clone size: .
J gene: TRBJ2-7
D gene: .
V gene: TRBV7-8
CDR3 protein: CASSSRESYEQYF
CDR3 DNA: TGTGCCAGCAGCTCCCGGGAATCCTACGAGCAGTACTTC

clone size: .
J gene: TRBJ1-2
D gene: .
V gene: TRBV18
CDR3 protein: CASSPPGRSNYGYTF
CDR3 DNA: TGTGCCAGCTCACCACCGGGGAGATCTAACTATGGCTACACCTTC

clone size: .
J gene: TRBJ2-3
D gene: TRBD1
V gene: TRBV3-1/TRBV3-2
CDR3 protein: CASSRGQTTGDTQYF
CDR3 DNA: TGTGCCAGCAGCCGGGGACAGACTACCGGGGATACGCAGTATTTT

clone size: .
J gene: TRBJ1-5
D gene: .
V gene: TRBV6-5
CDR3 protein: CASRAAYYSNQPQHF
CDR3 DNA: TGTGCCAGCAGAGCAGCCTACTATAGCAATCAGCCCCAGCATTTT

clone size: .
J gene: TRBJ2-1
D gene: TRBD2
V gene: TRBV3-1/TRBV3-2
CDR3 protein: CASSQVLAGVKAYEQFF
CDR3 DNA: TGTGCCAGCAGCCAAGTTTTAGCGGGAGTGAAGGCCTATGAGCAGTTCTTC